Below, one TCR beta chain is given with its context. What it binds is not known. The source of the sample is a study of T cell responses to AZD1222 COVID-19 vaccine. Findings of the study overall: When two AZD1222 doses had been given, Spike-specific TCR breadth and depth rose. Seropositivity was recorded at baseline in only 6 or 7 AZD1222 recipients.

This CDR3 spans 13 amino acids. The germline CDR1 and CDR2 sequences are SGHNT and YYREEE (reference sequence). V was cut by 0 bases and J by 8 bases, with 9 bases left in between. Here immunoSEQ multiplex PCR was the method, and the copy in TCRdb shows in-frame clones only, minus some. The profile shows about 100,000 clones, 70% to 90% of them singletons. This sequence joins TRBV5-4 and TRBJ1-3; D is ambiguous. The sequence was collected from an adult in good health. This sample comprised peripheral blood, obtained on day 0 of AZD1222 vaccination. This CDR3 reads CASSLELRDTIYF. The CDR3, as DNA: TGTGCCAGCAGCTTGGAACTTCGGGACACCATATATTTT.